This T cell receptor (beta chain) was identified in a study of blood T cell repertoires in COVID-19. The wider study: The analysed material was cDNA or gDNA that came from T cells, B-cell-depleted T cells, or PBMCs.

In the source study's methods: The assay estimated nucleated cells by amplifying reference gene primers. Using immunoSEQ multiplex PCR, the repertoire was profiled, and TCRdb retains in-frame clones only, with some absent. V and J calls and clone size come straight from that table; D and trimming were deduced from the DNA. This table has some 200,000 clones, 70% to 90% appearing once. This CDR3 comprises 14 residues. Trimming cost V 2 bases and J 6 bases; bases outside gene matches: 2. Germline loops: CDR1 SGHRS, CDR2 YFSETQ. Sample: peripheral blood. The sequence was obtained from a woman over 75 with acute or convalescent COVID-19. The V and J genes are TRBV5-1 and TRBJ2-1; 10 nucleotides match TRBD2. CDR3 amino acids: CASSLTSGTNEQFF. The DNA of the CDR3 is TGCGCCAGCAGCTTAACTAGCGGGACCAATGAGCAGTTCTTC.